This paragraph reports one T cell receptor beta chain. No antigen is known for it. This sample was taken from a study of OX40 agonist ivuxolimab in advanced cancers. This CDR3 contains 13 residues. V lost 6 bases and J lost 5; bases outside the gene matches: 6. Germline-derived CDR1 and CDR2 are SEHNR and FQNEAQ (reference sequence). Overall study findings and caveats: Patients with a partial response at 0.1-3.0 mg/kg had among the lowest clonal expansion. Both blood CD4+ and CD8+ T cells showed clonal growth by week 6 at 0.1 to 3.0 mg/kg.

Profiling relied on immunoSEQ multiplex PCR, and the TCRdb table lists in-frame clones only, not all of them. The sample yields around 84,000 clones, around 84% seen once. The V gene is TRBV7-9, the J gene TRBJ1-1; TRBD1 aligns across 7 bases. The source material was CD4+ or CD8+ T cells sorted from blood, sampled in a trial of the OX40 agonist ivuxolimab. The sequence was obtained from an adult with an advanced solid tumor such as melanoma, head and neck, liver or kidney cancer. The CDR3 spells CASRMTGQTEAFF. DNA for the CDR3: TGTGCCAGCAGAATGACAGGGCAGACTGAAGCTTTCTTT.